The 28 T cell receptor beta chains in this list originate from one sample, sequenced in a study of graft-versus-host responses after intestinal transplantation (dated by TCRdb to about 2021). Library preparation employed the immunoSEQ multiplex PCR assay. TCRdb holds this immuneACCESS table with in-frame rearrangements only. Some clones are missing; in checked studies, unresolved V genes explain under half, and the rest has no known cause. A total of approximately 37,000 clones appear in this sample, about nine tenths of them only once. The ten largest clones capture roughly 18% of the sample. To isolate intraepithelial and lamina propria lymphocytes from graft specimens, dithiothreitol, EDTA incubations and collagenase D digestion were used. The input for sequencing was ileum tissue, taken roughly 200 days after intestinal transplant. All receptors derive from a human patient who received an intestinal transplant, so some T cells may come from the graft donor.

The chain combines TRBV19 with TRBJ1-1; D unresolved. The CDR3 covers 17 residues. V dropped 2 bases and J dropped 5 bases, with 21 bases sitting between them. From germline, CDR1 is LNHDA and CDR2 SQIVND (reference sequence). The CDR3 nucleotides read TGTGCCAGTAGTATACATGAATCCGTTGGACTCGGGACTGAAGCTTTCTTT. This sequence encodes CASSIHESVGLGTEAFF.

The chain recombines TRBV7-9 with TRBJ2-1; D is possibly TRBD2 (6 bases). The germline CDR1 and CDR2 sequences are SEHNR and FQNEAQ (reference sequence). Trimming cost V 6 bases and J 4 bases, with 10 bases left between them. The CDR3 is 13 residues long. This CDR3 reads CASRAAGYNEQFF. Here the CDR3 DNA reads TGTGCCAGCAGGGCGGCGGGGTACAATGAGCAGTTCTTC.

The rearrangement joins TRBV7-7 to TRBJ2-7; 10 bases match TRBD1. This CDR3 comprises 14 residues. CDR1 is SSHAT, CDR2 FNYEAQ, per germline (reference sequence). V was clipped by 5 bases and J by 2 bases; unmatched bases: 3. The CDR3 reads CASSLGTGAYEQYF. The CDR3 region has the DNA TGTGCCAGCAGCCTAGGGACAGGGGCCTACGAGCAGTACTTC.

CDR3 loop: CASSLGQGAQGEQFF. The CDR3 coding sequence is TGTGCCAGCAGTTTAGGACAGGGGGCCCAGGGTGAGCAGTTCTTC. V and J are TRBV28 and TRBJ2-1, with 11 bases lining up with TRBD1. The germline V gene encodes CDR1 MDHEN and CDR2 SYDVKM. The V and J ends lost 2 bases and 9 bases, in that order; junction bases with no gene match: 6. The CDR3 loop spans 15 amino acids.

The CDR3 bases are TGTGCCAGCAGCGGCAGGGGGCGCGCCTATGGCTACACCTTC. It specifies CASSGRGRAYGYTF. The V call is TRBV5-6, the J call TRBJ1-2; 8 nucleotides match TRBD1. CDR3 length: 14 amino acids. V lost 4 bases, J lost 4 bases, and 6 bases stayed unmatched. Germline loops: CDR1 SGHDT, CDR2 YYEEEE.

V gene TRBV27 combines with J gene TRBJ2-2; TRBD2 agrees at 7 bases. Germline loops: CDR1 MNHEY, CDR2 SMNVEV (reference sequence). Trimming at V came to 0 bases and at J to 6 bases, leaving 10 bases not matched to a gene. The CDR3 extends over 17 amino acids. This chain's CDR3 is CASSLSLLRLAAGELFF. The CDR3, as DNA: TGTGCCAGCAGTTTATCACTCCTCAGACTAGCTGCCGGGGAGCTGTTTTTT.

V and J are TRBV25-1 and TRBJ2-5; the D gene is possibly TRBD2 (5 bases). Germline V gene data show CDR1 as MGHDK and CDR2 as SYGVNS. V was pared by 6 bases and J by 7 bases, with 21 bases between. The CDR3 length is 15 residues. The CDR3 DNA sequence: TGTGCCAGCAGCCCTACGACTAACGAACCGGGGACCCAGTACTTC. Translated: CASSPTTNEPGTQYF.

The chain uses TRBV7-6 and TRBJ2-3, with D perhaps matching TRBD2 (6 bases). The germline V gene encodes CDR1 SGHVS and CDR2 FNYEAQ. V was trimmed by 5 bases and J by 0 bases, leaving 12 bases between them. The CDR3 totals 15 residues. CDR3 protein: CASSPGRGSTDTQYF. CDR3 in DNA: TGTGCCAGCAGCCCCGGCCGGGGGAGCACAGATACGCAGTATTTT. The whole variable domain, filled in from reference TRBV7-6 and TRBJ2-3, reads GAGVSQSPRYKVTKRGQDVALRCDPISGHVSLYWYRQALGQGPEFLTYFNYEAQQDKSGLPNDRFSAERPEGSISTLTIQRTEQRDSAMYRCASSPGRGSTDTQYFGPGTRLTVL.

With respect to this clone: One junction end disagrees with the germline gene, perhaps due to a read error. This chain joins TRBV5-1 and TRBJ2-7; the match to TRBD1 covers 8 bases. CDR3 length: 14 amino acids. CDR1 and CDR2 (germline): SGHRS, YFSETQ. The CDR3 DNA reads TGCGCCAGCAGAGTCGGGACAGGTACTTACGGGCAGTACTTC. Translation: CASRVGTGTYGQYF.

This clone was detected only once. The chain is built from TRBV29-1 and TRBJ2-3; D unclear. Between the trimmed V and J ends, which lost 6 bases and 0 bases, there was a span of 13 bases. This CDR3 contains 14 residues. CDR1 SQVTM and CDR2 ANQGSEA come from the germline V gene. CDR3 residues: CSVPIEASTDTQYF. The CDR3 DNA follows: TGCAGCGTCCCCATAGAAGCTAGCACAGATACGCAGTATTTT.

V and J are TRBV5-1 and TRBJ2-1, with D tentatively TRBD1 or TRBD2 (5 bases each). This CDR3 has 12 amino acids. V lost 0 bases, J lost 7 bases, and 5 bases lay in between. Germline loops: CDR1 SGHRS, CDR2 YFSETQ. CDR3: CASSLGGNEQFF. Written as DNA, the CDR3 is TGCGCCAGCAGCTTGGGGGGGAATGAGCAGTTCTTC.

The CDR3 DNA is TGCAGCGCCCTCTTTCGTCTAGCGGGCCCAACCTACGAGCAGTACTTC. Its protein is CSALFRLAGPTYEQYF. The chain employs TRBV29-1 and TRBJ2-7; TRBD2 agrees at 8 bases. The V and J ends lost 7 bases and 2 bases, in that order; junction bases with no gene match: 16. The V gene's germline CDR1 is SQVTM and CDR2 ANQGSEA. The CDR3 has 16 amino acids.

The J gene is TRBJ1-6, the V gene TRBV11-1, with TRBD1 identical over 8 bases. J was trimmed by 3 bases and V by 5 bases; bases with no gene match: 3. The CDR3 has 15 residues. The germline V gene encodes CDR1 SGHAT and CDR2 FQDESV (reference sequence). CDR3 sequence: CASSADRGYNSPLHF. CDR3 coding DNA: TGTGCCAGCAGCGCCGACAGGGGCTATAATTCACCCCTCCACTTT.

The V and J genes are TRBV27 and TRBJ2-2; TRBD2 aligns across 8 bases. Unmatched junction bases numbered 16, after V lost 6 bases and J lost 1 base. Germline CDR1 and CDR2: MNHEY and SMNVEV (reference sequence). This CDR3 region has 19 residues. This CDR3 reads CASRTSRAGGGRNTGELFF. CDR3 in DNA: TGTGCCAGCAGGACCTCAAGGGCGGGAGGAGGTAGGAACACCGGGGAGCTGTTTTTT.

The chain carries TRBV2 and TRBJ1-4; D unresolved. Germline V CDR1 and CDR2: SNHLY, FYNNEI. The CDR3 is 14 residues long. Trimming pared 5 bases from V and 8 bases from J, leaving 15 bases between. The CDR3 DNA is TGTGCCAGCAGTCCCGGCCGGGGAAGCGAAAAACTGTTTTTT. Translation gives CASSPGRGSEKLFF.

This clone was picked up one time. The chain employs TRBV4-2 and TRBJ2-7, with D uncertain. Germline V gives CDR1 LGHNA, CDR2 YNFKEQ. This CDR3 is 16 amino acids long. V lost 0 bases and J lost 4, with 16 bases in between. The CDR3 here is CASSQDGETRPYEQYF. The CDR3 coding sequence is TGTGCCAGCAGCCAAGATGGCGAGACACGACCTTACGAGCAGTACTTC.

V and J are TRBV6-1 and TRBJ2-2; D is uncertain. With 8 bases removed from V and 0 bases from J, the gap between germline ends came to 10 bases. The V gene's germline CDR1 is MNHNS and CDR2 SASEGT. This CDR3 is built from 14 residues. The CDR3 reads CASFKPSNTGELFF. CDR3 nucleotide sequence: TGTGCCAGCTTTAAACCGTCGAACACCGGGGAGCTGTTTTTT.

The chain links TRBV5-1 to TRBJ1-2, with a weak D call TRBD1 (5 bases). V was shortened by 0 bases and J by 6 bases, with 9 bases between the two germline ends. The V gene's germline CDR1 is SGHRS and CDR2 YFSETQ. This CDR3 contains 13 residues. This CDR3 reads CASSLAGGDGYTF. In DNA form, the CDR3 reads TGCGCCAGCAGCTTGGCCGGAGGGGATGGCTACACCTTC.

The V gene is TRBV9, the J gene TRBJ2-5; 9 bases line up with TRBD2. This CDR3 is 14 amino acids long. In germline, CDR1 is SGDLS, CDR2 YYNGEE. The junction had 6 bases not matched to a gene; V was cut back by 4 bases and J by 5 bases. The CDR3, as DNA: TGTGCCAGCAGCCGCGGGGGGGCCGGGGAGACCCAGTACTTC. Translating it yields CASSRGGAGETQYF.

The chain employs TRBV9 and TRBJ2-3, with a possible D match to TRBD1 (6 bases). V lost 3 bases and J 2 bases, leaving 7 bases between the germline ends. Germline lookup yields CDR1 SGDLS and CDR2 YYNGEE. There are 13 residues in the CDR3. CDR3 loop: CASSGGLTDTQYF. The CDR3 DNA sequence: TGTGCCAGCAGCGGGGGGCTCACAGATACGCAGTATTTT.

The CDR3 reads CASSPGQYEQYF. The CDR3 region has the DNA TGTGCCAGCAGCCCCGGACAGTACGAGCAGTACTTC. The chain recombines TRBV28 with TRBJ2-7, with D tentatively TRBD1 (6 bases). V was pared by 6 bases and J by 4 bases, with 10 bases between. CDR1 is MDHEN and CDR2 is SYDVKM in the germline V gene. This CDR3 has 12 amino acids.

The CDR3 region is CASSSQQGIFHEQYF. The CDR3 bases are TGTGCCAGCAGCTCCCAACAGGGGATATTCCACGAGCAGTACTTC. The rearrangement links TRBV11-2 to TRBJ2-7, with 7 bases that match TRBD1. The CDR3 totals 15 residues. Losses at the gene ends were 4 bases for V and 5 bases for J; bases not matched to a gene: 11. CDR1 is SGHAT, CDR2 FQNNGV, per germline.

The chain couples TRBV5-6 to TRBJ1-3, with TRBD1 matching over 8 bases. Germline-derived CDR1 and CDR2 are SGHDT and YYEEEE. The length of the CDR3 is 15 residues. The V gene end was trimmed by 4 bases and the J gene end by 0 bases; junction bases not matched to a gene: 3. The CDR3 coding sequence is TGTGCCAGCAGCCACAGGGGGGACTCTGGAAACACCATATATTTT. Translation: CASSHRGDSGNTIYF.

The J gene is TRBJ1-5, the V gene TRBV28, with TRBD1 matching 7 bases. J was trimmed by 5 bases and V by 7 bases; bases with no gene match: 11. Germline CDR1 reads MDHEN; CDR2 reads SYDVKM. The length of the CDR3 is 15 residues. The CDR3 region has the DNA TGTGCCAGCATCCTAAGTGACAGGGTTCATCAGCCCCAGCATTTT. It encodes CASILSDRVHQPQHF.

This clone was picked up a small number of times. The rearrangement uses TRBV2 and TRBJ1-6; D gene uncertain. The germline V gene has CDR1 SNHLY and CDR2 FYNNEI. The V end was cut by 6 bases, the J end by 6 bases, with 15 bases between. This CDR3 contains 15 residues. The CDR3 region is CASRGGAAFNSPLHF. The CDR3, as DNA: TGTGCCAGCAGGGGCGGTGCGGCTTTTAATTCACCCCTCCACTTT.

V and J are TRBV2 and TRBJ1-1, with unresolved D. The length of the CDR3 is 13 residues. Germline CDR1 is SNHLY and CDR2 is FYNNEI. V was clipped by 1 base and J by 0 bases, with 3 bases between them. The CDR3 region is CASSEELNTEAFF. Written as DNA, the CDR3 is TGTGCCAGCAGTGAAGAGCTGAACACTGAAGCTTTCTTT.

The gene calls are TRBV4-1 and TRBJ2-5; 7 nucleotides match TRBD1. J lost 4 bases, V lost 0 bases, and 8 bases had no gene match. Germline V gives CDR1 MGHRA, CDR2 YSYEKL. The CDR3 extends over 16 amino acids. Here the CDR3 DNA reads TGCGCCAGCAGCCAAGATTGGGCCAGGGGGTCAGAGACCCAGTACTTC. Translated, it gives CASSQDWARGSETQYF.

The chain recombines TRBV6-5 with TRBJ1-5; D uncertain. CDR3 length: 14 residues. Per germline, CDR1 MNHEY and CDR2 SVGAGI. V lost 4 bases, J lost 3 bases, and 10 bases lay in between. DNA of the CDR3: TGTGCCAGCAGTTCCGGACGGTCCAATCAGCCCCAGCATTTT. The encoded protein is CASSSGRSNQPQHF.